The entry that follows covers one TCR beta chain sequence. Ligated cDNA underwent four rounds of PCR with nested alpha and beta constant region primers and SP2. Using its own MiXCR run on the 5' RACE reads, TCRdb lists one record per CDR3 protein. Among about 57,000 distinct CDR3 sequences listed, under 10% were seen once. The record originates from a study of naive and memory T cell subsets. Germline CDR1 is SGHAT and CDR2 is FQNNGV. V lost 5 bases to trimming and J lost 4 bases, with 15 bases between them. The CDR3 length is 16 residues. A UMI-containing oligonucleotide was joined by 3' ligation to the TCR cDNA template.

The TCR was taken from a female donor in good health. V is TRBV11-2 and J is TRBJ2-6; D is perhaps TRBD1 or TRBD2 (5 bases each). The CDR3 DNA reads as TGTGCCAGCAGCGATGAGGGGCTGCGCGGGGCCAACGTCCTGACTTTC. Protein: CASSDEGLRGANVLTF.